These 23 T cell receptor beta chains originate from one sample sequenced in a study of T cell clonality in common variable immunodeficiency. Clones were read by immunoSEQ multiplex PCR, and TCRdb kept only the in-frame ones, dropping some. The sample shows about 37,000 clones, none of them appearing just once. What was sequenced was peripheral blood mononuclear cells. The origin of the receptors is a person aged 18 to 69 in good health.

This clone has a count of ten or more. This CDR3 is also generated by other DNA sequences in the sample. CDR3 DNA (partial): TGCGCCAGCAGCTCCCGGCTAGGTGCAGATACG. Its translation: CASSSRLGADT. The full CDR3 protein is CASSSRLGADTQYF. The chain joins TRBV5-1 to TRBJ2-3; D is undetermined. Read data end 3 residues before the CDR3 end; the end is taken from the germline J gene. CDR3 length: 14 amino acids. Deletions cut 3 bases from V and 4 bases from J, with 12 bases between. Germline V CDR1 and CDR2: SGHRS, YFSETQ.

This clone was counted ten times or more. Read sequence stops 3 residues before the CDR3 end, and the germline J gene provides the missing end. V and J are TRBV30 and TRBJ2-7, with D tentatively TRBD2 (5 bases). V dropped 1 base and J dropped 0 bases, with 13 bases sitting between them. This CDR3 has 15 residues. CDR1 and CDR2 (germline): GTSNPN, SVGIG (reference sequence). The CDR3: CAWSAGAGPSYEQYF. The CDR3 bases that were read are TGTGCCTGGAGTGCCGGTGCGGGTCCCTCCTACGAG. The full variable domain, with the rest looked up from reference TRBV30 and TRBJ2-7, is SQTIHQWPATLVQPVGSPLSLECTVEGTSNPNLYWYRQAAGRGLQLLFYSVGIGQISSEVPQNLSASRPQDRQFILSSKKLLLSDSGFYLCAWSAGAGPSYEQYFGPGTRLTVT.

This clone showed up many times. The read ends 3 residues early relative to the CDR3; the germline J gene fills the gap. The genes are TRBV6-2 or TRBV6-3 and TRBJ2-5, with TRBD2 matching over 10 bases. The CDR3 has 17 amino acids. Germline loops: CDR1 MNHEY, CDR2 SVGEGT. With V trimmed by 6 bases and J by 6 bases, 16 bases remained unmatched. The chain's CDR3 is CASSRFEEAGGFKTQYF. The covered CDR3 bases are TGTGCCAGCAGCCGATTTGAGGAAGCGGGGGGGTTTAAGACC.

This clone has at least ten counts. The sequenced CDR3 bases are TGTGCCTGGAGTGTACAGGGCAGGCCCTATGGACAGCCC. Protein product: CAWSVQGRPYGQP. The full CDR3 protein is CAWSVQGRPYGQPQHF. The chain carries TRBV30 and TRBJ1-5; weak D call: TRBD1 (6 bases). The read comes to an end 3 residues before the CDR3 does, leaving the germline J gene to fill in the end. Between the trimmed V and J ends, which lost 0 bases and 7 bases, there was a span of 19 bases. Germline CDR1 and CDR2: GTSNPN and SVGIG (reference sequence). The CDR3 spans 16 residues.

There are many counts of this clone. The read ends 3 residues early relative to the CDR3; the germline J gene fills the gap. The rearrangement joins TRBV2 to TRBJ2-5; no reliable D call. This CDR3 has 14 residues. CDR1 is SNHLY and CDR2 is FYNNEI in the germline V gene. The V end was cut by 2 bases, the J end by 1 base, with 8 bases between. CDR3 bases read: TGTGCCAGCAGTGAACTGGCAGGCCAAGAGACC. This encodes CASSELAGQET. Given in full, the CDR3 is CASSELAGQETQYF.

This clone was observed a handful of times. Within the sample, other DNA sequences also encode this same CDR3. CDR3: CASSPPLGQGNTEAFF. The CDR3 bases that were read are TGTGCCAGCTCACCACCGTTGGGACAGGGGAACACTGAA. The chain links TRBV18 to TRBJ1-1; 9 bases map to TRBD1. The read comes to an end 3 residues before the CDR3 does, leaving the germline J gene to fill in the end. The germline V gene has CDR1 KGHSH and CDR2 LQKENI. CDR3 size: 16 residues. With 0 bases clipped from V and 1 base from J, the junction kept 3 bases outside the gene matches.

This clone was recorded at least ten times. The read gets to within 3 residues of the CDR3 end, and the germline J gene fills in the rest. The rearrangement joins TRBV6-2 or TRBV6-3 to TRBJ2-7; D remains ambiguous. Germline CDR1 and CDR2: MNHEY and SVGEGT. V lost 2 bases, J lost 4 bases, and 6 bases lay in between. The length of the CDR3 is 12 residues. The covered CDR3 bases are TGTGCCAGCAGTTACAGGGTATACGAG. It specifies CASSYRVYE. The CDR3 in its entirety is CASSYRVYEQYF.

This clone was observed at least ten times. The sequence runs out 3 residues before the end of the CDR3; the remainder is reconstructed from the germline J gene. V is TRBV20-1 and J is TRBJ2-1, with D maybe TRBD2 (6 bases). The CDR3 is 16 residues long. Trimming pared 3 bases from V and 0 bases from J, leaving 15 bases between. The germline V gene has CDR1 DFQATT and CDR2 SNEGSKA (reference sequence). Partial CDR3 DNA: TGCAGTGCTAGCCCCCTCCGGGGGAGCTCCTACAATGAG. Amino acids: CSASPLRGSSYNE. In full, the CDR3 reads CSASPLRGSSYNEQFF.

This clone was recorded at least ten times. The CDR3 end falls 3 residues outside the read, so it is completed with the germline J gene. The chain recombines TRBV30 with TRBJ1-1; D unresolved. CDR1 is GTSNPN and CDR2 is SVGIG in the germline V gene (reference sequence). The CDR3 is 11 amino acids. CDR3: CAWSVFGEAFF. Incomplete CDR3 DNA: TGTGCCTGGAGTGTTTTCGGGGAA.

This clone was counted at least ten times. The covered CDR3 bases are TGTGCCAGCAGCCCAGGGGTATGGGACCAGCCC. This sequence encodes CASSPGVWDQP. The complete CDR3 reads CASSPGVWDQPQHF. The rearrangement links TRBV7-9 to TRBJ1-5; possible D gene TRBD1, 6 bases. The missing CDR3 end, 3 residues past where the read stops, is filled in from the germline J gene. The V end lost 5 bases, the J end lost 7 bases, and 15 bases lay between the germline ends. The CDR3 is 14 residues long. Germline V lookup: CDR1 SEHNR, CDR2 FQNEAQ (reference sequence).

This clone was counted at least ten times. The CDR3 goes on 3 residues after the read ends, and that part is filled in from the germline J gene. The chain has TRBV5-1 and TRBJ1-4, with D possibly TRBD1 on 5 matching bases. The CDR3 loop spans 18 amino acids. Germline CDR1 and CDR2: SGHRS and YFSETQ. With 0 bases removed from V and 3 bases from J, the gap between germline ends came to 18 bases. CDR3 in amino acids: CASSLGREYTAANEKLFF. CDR3 bases read: TGCGCCAGCAGCTTGGGCAGGGAATACACTGCAGCTAATGAAAAA.

Ten or more counts support this clone. The read ends 3 residues early relative to the CDR3; the germline J gene fills the gap. The chain has TRBV12-3 or TRBV12-4 and TRBJ2-7, with 8 positions matching TRBD1. Trimming cost V 6 bases and J 6 bases; bases outside gene matches: 4. The CDR3 spans 12 residues. Partial CDR3 DNA: TGTGCCAGCAGACGACAGGGGAGCGAG. This gives the protein CASRRQGSE. From start to end, the CDR3 is CASRRQGSEQYF.

This clone was seen repeatedly, ten times or more. The CDR3 is cut off 3 residues early in the read; its end comes from the germline J gene. The gene calls are TRBV5-1 and TRBJ1-2; TRBD1 matches 10 bases. The J segment lost 4 bases and the V segment lost 4 bases, leaving 10 bases of the junction unmatched. The CDR3 spans 16 residues. Germline V gene lookup returns CDR1 SGHRS and CDR2 YFSETQ. The chain's CDR3 is CASSTTGTGEIYGYTF. The covered CDR3 bases are TGCGCCAGCAGCACGACCGGGACAGGGGAGATCTATGGC.

This clone has ten or more counts. The read halts 3 residues ahead of the CDR3 end, with the missing end drawn from the germline J gene. The J gene is TRBJ2-7, the V gene TRBV2, with D unresolved. CDR1 and CDR2 from the germline V gene are SNHLY and FYNNEI. The germline V and J ends were trimmed by 7 bases and 6 bases, with 16 bases remaining between them. The CDR3 spans 13 residues. The sequenced CDR3 bases are TGTGCCAGCACCGTTAGAGTAGTTCGCGAG. Translation: CASTVRVVRE. The entire CDR3 protein reads CASTVRVVREQYF.

At least ten counts were recorded for this clone. The read is 3 residues too short to cover the CDR3 end, so that end is filled in from the germline J gene. This chain connects TRBV19 to TRBJ1-5; D unclear. CDR1 is LNHDA and CDR2 is SQIVND in the germline V gene (reference sequence). This CDR3 is built from 13 residues. V was cut by 6 bases and J by 6 bases, with 12 bases left in between. CDR3 residues: CASSGRGFQPQHF. Partial CDR3 DNA: TGTGCCAGTAGCGGACGGGGTTTTCAGCCC.

This clone has ten or more counts. The read terminates 3 residues before the CDR3 end, so the remaining end is supplied by the germline J gene. The chain links TRBV2 to TRBJ2-1; D might be TRBD2 (6 bases). Deletions cut 6 bases from V and 4 bases from J, with 10 bases between. There are 13 residues in the CDR3. CDR1 and CDR2 from the germline V gene are SNHLY and FYNNEI. CDR3 DNA (partial): TGTGCCAGCAGGGCGGGGATATACAATGAG. This sequence encodes CASRAGIYNE. The complete CDR3 sequence is CASRAGIYNEQFF. Looking up the rest from reference TRBV2 and TRBJ2-1 gives the full variable domain: EPEVTQTPSHQVTQMGQEVILRCVPISNHLYFYWYRQILGQKVEFLVSFYNNEISEKSEIFDDQFSVERPDGSNFTLKIRSTKLEDSAMYFCASRAGIYNEQFFGPGTRLTVL.

There are many counts of this clone. Read sequence stops 3 residues before the CDR3 end, and the germline J gene provides the missing end. J is TRBJ1-2 and V is TRBV20-1; TRBD1 matches 9 bases. The length of the CDR3 is 14 residues. Germline-derived CDR1 and CDR2 are DFQATT and SNEGSKA (reference sequence). The CDR3: CSASDIQGASGYTF. Incomplete CDR3 DNA: TGCAGTGCTAGCGACATACAGGGGGCTTCCGGC.

This clone was detected ten times or more. The read halts 3 residues ahead of the CDR3 end, with the missing end drawn from the germline J gene. V and J are TRBV20-1 and TRBJ2-4, with D maybe TRBD2 (6 bases). From germline, CDR1 is DFQATT and CDR2 SNEGSKA (reference sequence). The CDR3 is 13 residues long. V was cut by 5 bases and J by 9 bases, with 17 bases left in between. The DNA read from the CDR3 is TGCAGTGCTCCGGTATATCAGGGAGGCATT. Amino acids: CSAPVYQGGI. The whole CDR3 protein reads CSAPVYQGGIQYF.

This clone was seen repeatedly, ten times or more. Coverage ceases 3 residues before the CDR3 finishes, and the germline J gene fills in the end. The chain uses TRBV5-1 and TRBJ1-2; 8 bases are shared with TRBD1. The CDR3 sequence is 16 residues long. Germline V CDR1 and CDR2: SGHRS, YFSETQ. J gave up 2 bases and V 4 bases, and 10 bases lay outside the gene matches. The CDR3 is CASSPYGQGSNYGYTF. The CDR3 DNA, read in part, is TGCGCCAGCAGCCCGTATGGACAGGGCTCGAACTATGGC.

Remarks on this clone: At one boundary the junction diverges from the germline segment, which might be a read error. The observed sequence ends 3 residues before the CDR3 terminus, with the missing tail filled in from the germline J gene. The V call is TRBV18, the J call TRBJ1-1, with 8 bases identical to TRBD1. The CDR3 is 15 residues long. CDR1 is KGHSH, CDR2 LQKENI, per germline. The covered CDR3 bases are TGTGCCAGCTCCCAGAAGACAGGGGCGAACACTGGA. Translated: CASSQKTGANTG. The full CDR3 is CASSQKTGANTGAFF.

This clone was seen ten or more times. The CDR3 end lies 3 residues beyond the end of the read and is filled in from the germline J gene. The chain carries TRBV30 and TRBJ1-1, with TRBD1 matching over 9 bases. J lost 4 bases, V lost 0 bases, and 12 bases had no gene match. The CDR3 loop spans 17 amino acids. Germline V gives CDR1 GTSNPN, CDR2 SVGIG (reference sequence). The CDR3 is CAWSVKLGQGKFTEAFF. CDR3 bases read: TGTGCCTGGAGTGTAAAGCTCGGACAGGGGAAATTCACTGAA.

This clone was seen ten or more times. The junction differs from germline at one of its ends, possibly a read error. The DNA read from the CDR3 is TGCGCCAGCAGTTTGGAAGTAGCGCCCAACACCGGGGAG. This codes for CASSLEVAPNTGE. The whole CDR3 protein reads CASSLEVAPNTGELFF. The chain joins TRBV5-1 to TRBJ2-2, with D possibly matching TRBD2 (5 bases). Read data end 3 residues before the CDR3 end; the end is taken from the germline J gene. Germline V gene sequence: CDR1 SGHRS, CDR2 YFSETQ. The CDR3 consists of 16 residues.

This clone was found a few times. The CDR3 is cut off 3 residues early in the read; its end comes from the germline J gene. The rearrangement uses TRBV19 and TRBJ1-1; D gene uncertain. CDR3 length: 12 amino acids. CDR1 and CDR2 from the germline V gene are LNHDA and SQIVND (reference sequence). V was cut by 9 bases and J by 1 base, with 9 bases left in between. Incomplete CDR3 DNA: TGTGCCAGCAGGAAAAGGAACACTGAA. This gives the protein CASRKRNTE. The CDR3 in full is CASRKRNTEAFF.